This T cell receptor (beta chain) appears in the sequencing data of a study of shared clonotypes between healthy human individuals. V gave up 5 bases and J gave up 1 base, with 11 bases separating them. CDR1 and CDR2 from the germline V gene are SNHLY and FYNNEI. The CDR3 sequence is 14 residues long. Every subset had its genomic DNA shared out evenly among several immunoSEQ plates. This table comes from immunoSEQ multiplex PCR, and its TCRdb copy is limited to in-frame clones, with some not included. Here the sample spans more than 2 million clones, about 95% being singletons. Selected positively for CCR7 and CD45RO-negative, naive CD8 cells excluded terminally differentiated effector memory CD45RA+ cells.

Sequencing was carried out using naive CD8+ T cells sorted from blood. The V call is TRBV2, the J call TRBJ2-5; D is unresolved. The clonotype originates from a man aged 18 to 29 in good health. The CDR3 coding sequence is TGTGCCAGCAGTCCGCTATCGGCCCAAGAGACCCAGTACTTC. Amino acid sequence: CASSPLSAQETQYF.